The 20 T cell receptor beta chains below come from one sample, sequenced in a study of control samples from healthy donors and cancer patients. Assay used: immunoSEQ multiplex PCR; TCRdb lists only in-frame clones, some missing. In the table there are roughly 41,000 clones, about 94% of which are singletons. The sample comprised blood. The receptors were gathered from a man in his sixties in good health.

J is TRBJ1-1 and V is TRBV19; D may be TRBD1 (5 bases). The CDR3 length is 15 residues. V lost 3 bases and J lost 6, with 17 bases in between. The germline CDR1 and CDR2 sequences are LNHDA and SQIVND (reference sequence). CDR3 nucleotides: TGTGCCAGTAGTATCTTGGGGCAGGGAAGGCCTGAAGCTTTCTTT. Its protein product is CASSILGQGRPEAFF.

The chain employs TRBV7-3 and TRBJ2-3; D is unclear. V was shortened by 0 bases and J by 4 bases, with 5 bases between the two germline ends. This CDR3 is built from 13 residues. Germline assignment: CDR1 SGHTA and CDR2 FQGTGA. The CDR3 nucleotides are TGTGCCAGCAGCTTAACAGGGTCAGATACGCAGTATTTT. This sequence encodes CASSLTGSDTQYF.

The chain has TRBV25-1 and TRBJ2-2; maybe TRBD1 (6 bases). V lost 2 bases, J lost 7 bases, and 11 bases lay in between. CDR1 and CDR2 from the germline V gene are MGHDK and SYGVNS. CDR3 length: 14 amino acids. CDR3 sequence (DNA): TGTGCCAGCAGTGAAGCCAGGGGCTTCGGGGAGCTGTTTTTT. This translates into CASSEARGFGELFF.

The V and J genes are TRBV11-2 and TRBJ1-1, with D perhaps TRBD1 (6 bases). The V gene's germline CDR1 is SGHAT and CDR2 FQNNGV. The CDR3 contains 15 residues. The V end lost 5 bases, the J end lost 0 bases, and 13 bases lay between the germline ends. For the CDR3, the DNA is TGTGCCAGCAGCCCAAACCGACAGGTGAACACTGAAGCTTTCTTT. Protein product: CASSPNRQVNTEAFF.

The chain carries TRBV10-1 and TRBJ2-1; maybe TRBD2 (5 bases). This CDR3 region has 17 residues. Looked up from germline, CDR1 is WNHNN and CDR2 is SYGVQD (reference sequence). V dropped 4 bases and J dropped 0 bases, with 16 bases sitting between them. The CDR3 sequence is CASSGTSPRSSYNEQFF. CDR3 DNA sequence: TGCGCCAGCAGTGGAACTAGTCCTCGGAGCTCCTACAATGAGCAGTTCTTC.

This chain connects TRBV18 to TRBJ2-7, with TRBD2 identical over 10 bases. This CDR3 is built from 14 residues. Losses at the gene ends were 6 bases for V and 3 bases for J; bases not matched to a gene: 5. From germline, CDR1 is KGHSH and CDR2 LQKENI. CDR3 in DNA: TGTGCCAGCTCCCTCGGACTAGCGGACTACGAGCAGTACTTC. Translating it yields CASSLGLADYEQYF. Using reference TRBV18 and TRBJ2-7 for the parts outside the CDR3, the full variable domain is NAGVMQNPRHLVRRRGQEARLRCSPMKGHSHVYWYRQLPEEGLKFMVYLQKENIIDESGMPKERFSAEFPKEGPSILRIQQVVRGDSAAYFCASSLGLADYEQYFGPGTRLTVT.

This chain uses TRBV7-3 with TRBJ2-7, with TRBD1 matching over 9 bases. Germline V gene lookup returns CDR1 SGHTA and CDR2 FQGTGA. CDR3 size: 16 residues. The trim removed 4 bases at V and 5 bases at J, leaving 12 bases unmatched. This chain's CDR3 is CASSSNRDRALHEQYF. The CDR3, as DNA: TGTGCCAGCAGCTCTAACCGGGACAGGGCTCTCCACGAGCAGTACTTC. Full variable domain (missing parts from reference TRBV7-3 and TRBJ2-7): GAGVSQTPSNKVTEKGKYVELRCDPISGHTALYWYRQSLGQGPEFLIYFQGTGAADDSGLPNDRFFAVRPEGSVSTLKIQRTERGDSAVYLCASSSNRDRALHEQYFGPGTRLTVT.

The V call is TRBV11-2, the J call TRBJ2-7; no clear D gene. This CDR3 has 14 amino acids. Trimming shortened V by 4 bases and J by 3 bases, and 13 bases separated the two germline ends. CDR1 SGHAT and CDR2 FQNNGV come from the germline V gene. This chain's CDR3 is CASSYVPSGYEQYF. Written as DNA, the CDR3 is TGTGCCAGCAGCTACGTACCCTCTGGCTACGAGCAGTACTTC.

The V gene is TRBV9, the J gene TRBJ2-1; D may be TRBD2 (5 bases). Trimming took 4 bases from V and 7 from J, leaving 15 bases between them. The CDR3 has 14 amino acids. Germline CDR1 SGDLS, CDR2 YYNGEE. In nucleotides, the CDR3 is TGTGCCAGCAGCCCGGAGGTAGCAAGAAATGAGCAGTTCTTC. Translated: CASSPEVARNEQFF.

This chain joins TRBV6-5 and TRBJ2-2, with 9 bases identical to TRBD1. Germline-derived CDR1 and CDR2 are MNHEY and SVGAGI. The CDR3 has 15 amino acids. Losses at the gene ends were 4 bases for V and 8 bases for J; bases not matched to a gene: 8. CDR3 sequence reads: CASSSYRGRSGELFF. Written as DNA, the CDR3 is TGTGCCAGCAGTTCTTACAGGGGGCGCAGTGGGGAGCTGTTTTTT.

The rearrangement joins TRBV19 to TRBJ2-5; 8 bases align to TRBD2. Unmatched junction bases numbered 11, after V lost 7 bases and J lost 4 bases. The CDR3 is 15 residues long. CDR1 and CDR2 (germline): LNHDA, SQIVND (reference sequence). The DNA of the CDR3 is TGTGCCAGTACAGAAACCCCCGGGAGGGCAGAGACCCAGTACTTC. Translating gives CASTETPGRAETQYF.

The J gene is TRBJ2-1, the V gene TRBV30; possibly TRBD1 for D (5 bases). V was cut by 5 bases and J by 8 bases, with 13 bases left in between. Germline CDR1 is GTSNPN and CDR2 is SVGIG (reference sequence). The CDR3 loop spans 12 amino acids. The CDR3 here is CAWRPGMDEQFF. In nucleotides, the CDR3 is TGTGCCTGGCGACCAGGGATGGATGAGCAGTTCTTC.

The rearrangement joins TRBV19 to TRBJ2-7; 7 bases map to TRBD2. V was pared by 3 bases and J by 5 bases, with 16 bases of the junction left unmatched. Germline values: CDR1 LNHDA, CDR2 SQIVND (reference sequence). The CDR3 totals 17 residues. CDR3 DNA: TGTGCCAGTAGTATGGGTCTAGCGGCCCCCCGGGGGGACGAGCAGTACTTC. This sequence encodes CASSMGLAAPRGDEQYF.

The chain recombines TRBV3-1 (or the pseudogene TRBV3-2) with TRBJ2-7; 10 bases are shared with TRBD2. This CDR3 has 13 amino acids. V lost 11 bases and J lost 2; bases outside the gene matches: 6. Germline V gives CDR1 LGHDT, CDR2 YNNKEL (reference sequence). CDR3 in amino acids: CAASGTSAYEQYF. The DNA for the CDR3 is TGTGCCGCCTCCGGGACTAGCGCCTACGAGCAGTACTTC.

This clone was seen just once. The chain couples TRBV10-3 to TRBJ2-5; 9 nucleotides align to TRBD1. Germline assignment: CDR1 ENHRY and CDR2 SYGVKD. There are 14 residues in the CDR3. V gave up 5 bases and J gave up 5 bases; unmatched junction bases: 6. CDR3 amino acids: CAISPQGARETQYF. The CDR3 DNA reads as TGTGCCATCAGTCCACAGGGGGCCCGTGAGACCCAGTACTTC.

CDR3 nucleotide sequence: TGCGCCAGCAGCCAAGTACAGGGGGTGACTGAAGCTTTCTTT. Its translation: CASSQVQGVTEAFF. The chain is built from TRBV4-1 and TRBJ1-1; 8 bases line up with TRBD1. J lost 5 bases, V lost 1 base, and 3 bases had no gene match. This CDR3 region has 14 residues. Germline V gene sequence: CDR1 MGHRA, CDR2 YSYEKL.

V gene TRBV18 combines with J gene TRBJ2-5, with no clear D. The germline V gene has CDR1 KGHSH and CDR2 LQKENI. This CDR3 region has 13 residues. Deletions cut 0 bases from V and 4 bases from J, with 6 bases between. In nucleotides, the CDR3 is TGTGCCAGCTCACCACCGCTACCAGAGACCCAGTACTTC. This sequence encodes CASSPPLPETQYF.

This clone is a singleton in its sample. The rearrangement links TRBV7-2 to TRBJ2-5; 14 bases match TRBD2. CDR1 and CDR2 (germline): SGHTA, FQGNSA. The CDR3 covers 17 residues. V lost 6 bases and J lost 5; bases outside the gene matches: 11. Here the CDR3 reads CASRNTLRTSGRETQYF. The CDR3 bases are TGTGCCAGCAGAAACACCCTTAGGACTAGCGGGAGGGAGACCCAGTACTTC.

The rearrangement links TRBV27 to TRBJ2-7; D gene unclear. Germline assignment: CDR1 MNHEY and CDR2 SMNVEV (reference sequence). The CDR3 runs 14 residues. With 4 bases removed from V and 2 bases from J, the gap between germline ends came to 12 bases. The CDR3 sequence is CASSYLGLPYEQYF. DNA for the CDR3: TGTGCCAGCAGTTATTTAGGGTTACCCTACGAGCAGTACTTC.

V usage is TRBV9 and J usage is TRBJ1-6, with 9 bases aligning to TRBD1. V shed 3 bases, J shed 7 bases, and the junction held 5 bases outside the gene matches. This CDR3 contains 15 residues. CDR1 and CDR2 from the germline V gene are SGDLS and YYNGEE. In DNA form, the CDR3 reads TGTGCCAGCAGCGAAAGGACAGGGGTAAATTCACCCCTCCACTTT. It specifies CASSERTGVNSPLHF.